The 30 T cell receptor beta chains below were found in one sample sequenced in a study of cytomegalovirus exposure and HLA in healthy donors. Sequenced by immunoSEQ multiplex PCR; TCRdb stores in-frame clones only, minus some. This table holds 150,000 or so clones, roughly nine tenths found once. Sample: PBMCs. The origin of the receptors is a woman under 30 in good health and CMV-seropositive.

The V call is TRBV6-5, the J call TRBJ1-4; no reliable D call. The V end was cut by 4 bases, the J end by 8 bases, with 8 bases between. The germline CDR1 and CDR2 sequences are MNHEY and SVGAGI. This CDR3 is built from 12 residues. The CDR3 nucleotides read TGTGCCAGCAGTTCTTTGGGCGAAAAACTGTTTTTT. Amino acids: CASSSLGEKLFF.

The chain joins TRBV6-5 to TRBJ1-1, with 11 bases aligning to TRBD1. Trimming removed 4 bases from V and 4 bases from J; junction bases left unmatched: 5. The CDR3 sequence is 15 residues long. CDR1 MNHEY and CDR2 SVGAGI come from the germline V gene. CDR3 region: CASSFGTGGGTEAFF. CDR3 nucleotide sequence: TGTGCCAGCAGTTTTGGGACAGGGGGTGGCACTGAAGCTTTCTTT.

The J gene is TRBJ2-7, the V gene TRBV7-7; possible D gene TRBD2, 5 bases. Per the germline V gene, CDR1 is SSHAT and CDR2 is FNYEAQ (reference sequence). CDR3 length: 14 amino acids. Trimming shortened V by 5 bases and J by 3 bases, and 14 bases separated the two germline ends. CDR3 nucleotide sequence: TGTGCCAGCAGCCCGGGGTTAACCTTCTACGAGCAGTACTTC. As protein: CASSPGLTFYEQYF.

This CDR3 is CASSYRMGQPHGYTF. CDR3 bases: TGTGCCAGCAGTTACCGCATGGGACAGCCCCATGGCTACACCTTC. The chain carries TRBV6-5 and TRBJ1-2, with 7 bases aligning to TRBD1. Germline V gene data show CDR1 as MNHEY and CDR2 as SVGAGI. With 2 bases clipped from V and 6 bases from J, the junction kept 9 bases outside the gene matches. The CDR3 is 15 amino acids.

The J gene is TRBJ1-1, the V gene TRBV11-2; D is undetermined. Germline assignment: CDR1 SGHAT and CDR2 FQNNGV. Between the trimmed V and J ends, which lost 0 bases and 2 bases, there was a span of 4 bases. This CDR3 region has 13 residues. In nucleotides, the CDR3 is TGTGCCAGCAGCTTAGAACTAAACACTGAAGCTTTCTTT. This sequence encodes CASSLELNTEAFF. Together with reference TRBV11-2 and TRBJ1-1, the CDR3 gives the full variable domain: EAGVAQSPRYKIIEKRQSVAFWCNPISGHATLYWYQQILGQGPKLLIQFQNNGVVDDSQLPKDRFSAERLKGVDSTLKIQPAKLEDSAVYLCASSLELNTEAFFGQGTRLTVV.

This chain joins TRBV29-1 and TRBJ2-3; D might be TRBD1 (5 bases). Germline loops: CDR1 SQVTM, CDR2 ANQGSEA. Deletions cut 0 bases from V and 3 bases from J, with 13 bases between. There are 15 residues in the CDR3. CDR3 sequence: CSVEDPKGLTDTQYF. CDR3 coding DNA: TGCAGCGTTGAAGATCCTAAGGGGTTGACAGATACGCAGTATTTT.

In this sample, this clone turned up once. This chain connects TRBV18 to TRBJ2-5, with D unclear. This CDR3 is built from 13 residues. V was trimmed by 6 bases and J by 2 bases, leaving 10 bases between them. Germline V gene data show CDR1 as KGHSH and CDR2 as LQKENI. As DNA, the CDR3 is TGTGCCAGCTCTCGAACAATTCAAGAGACCCAGTACTTC. This encodes CASSRTIQETQYF.

The chain recombines TRBV15 with TRBJ2-5, with D unresolved. The V end lost 0 bases, the J end lost 5 bases, and 4 bases lay between the germline ends. CDR1 and CDR2 (germline): LNHNV, YYDKDF (reference sequence). This CDR3 is built from 12 residues. CDR3 protein: CATSRDMETQYF. The DNA of the CDR3 is TGTGCCACCAGCAGAGATATGGAGACCCAGTACTTC.

This chain uses TRBV5-6 with TRBJ1-3, with no clear D. V lost 1 base, J lost 0 bases, and 8 bases lay in between. There are 15 residues in the CDR3. CDR1 is SGHDT, CDR2 YYEEEE, per germline. DNA for the CDR3: TGTGCCAGCAGCTTGTCACCCAGCTCTGGAAACACCATATATTTT. Translating it yields CASSLSPSSGNTIYF. Full variable domain (outside the CDR3, taken from reference TRBV5-6 and TRBJ1-3): DAGVTQSPTHLIKTRGQQVTLRCSPKSGHDTVSWYQQALGQGPQFIFQYYEEEERQRGNFPDRFSGHQFPNYSSELNVNALLLGDSALYLCASSLSPSSGNTIYFGEGSWLTVV.

This rearrangement joins TRBV5-1 to TRBJ2-7, with a possible D match to TRBD1 (6 bases). The germline V and J ends were trimmed by 3 bases and 4 bases, with 17 bases remaining between them. This CDR3 is built from 15 residues. Per germline, CDR1 SGHRS and CDR2 YFSETQ. The CDR3 sequence is CASSSDRLTGYEQYF. Written as DNA, the CDR3 is TGCGCCAGCAGCTCCGACAGGCTTACGGGATACGAGCAGTACTTC.

Of note for this clone: This CDR3 is missing its conserved last phenylalanine or tryptophan, likely due to a read error. The DNA is left out, because the CDR3 cannot be placed on it with certainty; the CDR3 is given as TCRdb lists it. The genes are TRBV7-8 and TRBJ1-2; TRBD1, the D gene given by the table, was not confirmed from the DNA. Termini included, the CDR3 measures 16 amino acids. Germline CDR1 and CDR2: SGHVS and FQNEAQ. CDR3 sequence: CASSSGTGVSELWLHL.

V usage is TRBV30 and J usage is TRBJ2-2, with 12 bases that match TRBD2. The CDR3 is 15 residues long. The trim removed 5 bases at V and 3 bases at J, leaving 4 bases unmatched. Germline CDR1 and CDR2: GTSNPN and SVGIG (reference sequence). The CDR3 nucleotides read TGTGCCTGGCAGACTAGCGGGAGTGACACCGGGGAGCTGTTTTTT. This encodes CAWQTSGSDTGELFF.

The chain has TRBV19 and TRBJ1-5; TRBD1 is a possible D gene (5 bases). The CDR3 loop spans 15 amino acids. The germline gives CDR1 LNHDA, CDR2 SQIVND (reference sequence). V lost 5 bases, J lost 9 bases, and 20 bases lay in between. CDR3 bases: TGTGCCAGTAGTGTGGCACCGTGGAGGGGTCGGCCCCAGCATTTT. Encoded protein: CASSVAPWRGRPQHF.

The V and J genes are TRBV4-2 and TRBJ1-1, with D unresolved. V was cut by 3 bases and J by 4 bases, with 15 bases left in between. CDR1 LGHNA and CDR2 YNFKEQ come from the germline V gene. The CDR3 loop spans 15 amino acids. The CDR3 DNA reads TGTGCCAGCAGCCACCCCCCTGGGAGTGGCACTGAAGCTTTCTTT. It yields the protein CASSHPPGSGTEAFF.

The chain has TRBV29-1 and TRBJ2-5; no definite D call. The CDR3 is 14 residues long. Germline V gene lookup returns CDR1 SQVTM and CDR2 ANQGSEA. The V end was cut by 0 bases, the J end by 5 bases, with 13 bases between. CDR3 sequence: CSVEDIYIGETQYF. In DNA, the CDR3 is TGCAGCGTTGAAGATATTTATATCGGGGAGACCCAGTACTTC.

The chain uses TRBV5-4 and TRBJ1-2; 9 nucleotides line up with TRBD1. CDR1 is SGHNT, CDR2 YYREEE, per germline (reference sequence). The CDR3 has 16 residues. The ends lost 5 bases at V and 12 bases at J; junction bases unmatched: 20. CDR3 nucleotides: TGTGCCAGCAGTTATCAAACACCGGGACAGGGTCCTTGGGACACCTTC. Translating it yields CASSYQTPGQGPWDTF.

The chain is built from TRBV9 and TRBJ2-7, with TRBD2 matching over 8 bases. V was pared by 3 bases and J by 3 bases, with 8 bases of the junction left unmatched. CDR1 and CDR2 (germline): SGDLS, YYNGEE. This CDR3 comprises 15 residues. The CDR3 reads CASSEEGREDYEQYF. Here the CDR3 DNA reads TGTGCCAGCAGCGAGGAAGGGCGGGAGGACTACGAGCAGTACTTC.

The genes are TRBV19 and TRBJ1-2; 10 positions agree with TRBD1. Germline CDR1 LNHDA, CDR2 SQIVND (reference sequence). The junction had 6 bases not matched to a gene; V was cut back by 4 bases and J by 4 bases. The CDR3 is 15 residues long. The DNA for the CDR3 is TGTGCCAGTAGTACAGGGACAGGGGTTGGCTATGGCTACACCTTC. This encodes CASSTGTGVGYGYTF.

The rearrangement joins TRBV19 to TRBJ1-2, with 7 positions matching TRBD1. With V trimmed by 3 bases and J by 7 bases, 17 bases remained unmatched. CDR3 length: 17 residues. Germline CDR1 LNHDA, CDR2 SQIVND (reference sequence). CDR3 in DNA: TGTGCCAGTAGTATGGGCCTGGGGCGACAGGGATCGCCTGGCTACACCTTC. It encodes CASSMGLGRQGSPGYTF.

The rearrangement links TRBV7-6 to TRBJ2-2; 11 positions agree with TRBD2. Germline-derived CDR1 and CDR2 are SGHVS and FNYEAQ. V was clipped by 5 bases and J by 1 base; unmatched bases: 6. The CDR3 contains 17 residues. This CDR3 reads CASSRWGLAENTGELFF. The CDR3 DNA follows: TGTGCCAGCAGCCGGTGGGGACTAGCGGAGAACACCGGGGAGCTGTTTTTT.

This chain links TRBV10-2 with TRBJ2-1; 8 bases are a match to TRBD2. The V gene end was trimmed by 5 bases and the J gene end by 0 bases; junction bases not matched to a gene: 12. Germline V gene lookup returns CDR1 WSHSY and CDR2 SAAADI. This CDR3 is built from 18 residues. The DNA of the CDR3 is TGCGCCAGCAGTCCTACCCGACTAGCGCGCCTCTCCTACAATGAGCAGTTCTTC. This codes for CASSPTRLARLSYNEQFF.

The chain combines TRBV10-3 with TRBJ1-2; 8 nucleotides match TRBD1. The CDR3 spans 16 residues. V lost 0 bases, J lost 5 bases, and 8 bases stayed unmatched. Germline V lookup: CDR1 ENHRY, CDR2 SYGVKD. The CDR3 here is CAISESTATGGYGYTF. The CDR3 coding sequence is TGTGCCATCAGTGAGTCGACGGCTACAGGGGGATATGGCTACACCTTC.

The chain employs TRBV29-1 and TRBJ1-5, with D possibly being TRBD1 (6 bases). With 4 bases removed from V and 3 bases from J, the gap between germline ends came to 10 bases. The CDR3 totals 13 residues. Germline CDR1 and CDR2: SQVTM and ANQGSEA. CDR3 nucleotide sequence: TGCAGCGTTGGAGGACAGATCAATCAGCCCCAGCATTTT. Residues: CSVGGQINQPQHF.

The gene calls are TRBV30 and TRBJ2-7; 8 nucleotides match TRBD1. The CDR3 covers 13 residues. CDR1 is GTSNPN, CDR2 SVGIG, per germline (reference sequence). V lost 8 bases and J lost 6; bases outside the gene matches: 12. The CDR3 nucleotides are TGTGCCCAGGGGCCGGACAGGGCGTCCGAGCAGTACTTC. It translates to CAQGPDRASEQYF.

The chain joins TRBV5-6 to TRBJ1-1, with TRBD1 as a possible D gene (5 bases). Per germline, CDR1 SGHDT and CDR2 YYEEEE. The V end lost 4 bases, the J end lost 1 base, and 11 bases lay between the germline ends. The CDR3 has 14 amino acids. DNA for the CDR3: TGTGCCAGCAGCCCAGGGATGTGGAACACTGAAGCTTTCTTT. It yields the protein CASSPGMWNTEAFF.

This clone is a singleton in its sample. The rearrangement uses TRBV30 and TRBJ1-1; D ambiguous. The germline CDR1 and CDR2 sequences are GTSNPN and SVGIG (reference sequence). Trimming took off 0 bases at V and 0 bases at J, with 8 bases between the two ends. CDR3 length: 14 amino acids. The chain's CDR3 is CAWSVLRMNTEAFF. DNA of the CDR3: TGTGCCTGGAGTGTACTACGGATGAACACTGAAGCTTTCTTT.

This clone appeared a single time. V and J are TRBV5-1 and TRBJ2-7, with TRBD1 matching 12 bases. Unmatched junction bases numbered 3, after V lost 3 bases and J lost 2 bases. CDR1 is SGHRS and CDR2 is YFSETQ in the germline V gene. The CDR3 sequence is 15 residues long. This CDR3 reads CASSSGQGATYEQYF. The CDR3, as DNA: TGCGCCAGCAGCTCGGGACAGGGGGCGACCTACGAGCAGTACTTC. Complete variable domain (other parts from reference TRBV5-1 and TRBJ2-7): KAGVTQTPRYLIKTRGQQVTLSCSPISGHRSVSWYQQTPGQGLQFLFEYFSETQRNKGNFPGRFSGRQFSNSRSEMNVSTLELGDSALYLCASSSGQGATYEQYFGPGTRLTVT.

A single count supports this clone. The chain is built from TRBV30 and TRBJ1-1; the D is unclear. This CDR3 has 12 residues. V was shortened by 2 bases and J by 3 bases, with 7 bases between the two germline ends. Per germline, CDR1 GTSNPN and CDR2 SVGIG (reference sequence). In nucleotides, the CDR3 is TGTGCCTGGAGTCAAGACTACACTGAAGCTTTCTTT. Protein: CAWSQDYTEAFF.

The V gene is TRBV27, the J gene TRBJ2-7; 9 nucleotides match TRBD2. Germline assignment: CDR1 MNHEY and CDR2 SMNVEV (reference sequence). The CDR3 is 15 amino acids. The J segment lost 5 bases and the V segment lost 4 bases, leaving 9 bases of the junction unmatched. In DNA form, the CDR3 reads TGTGCCAGCAGTTCCCGGACTAGCGAAACTGACGAGCAGTACTTC. This gives the protein CASSSRTSETDEQYF.

The chain combines TRBV5-6 with TRBJ2-7; 8 bases match TRBD2. Germline trimming cut 2 bases from V and 4 bases from J; bases unmatched to any gene: 11. The CDR3 is 16 amino acids. The V gene's germline CDR1 is SGHDT and CDR2 YYEEEE. DNA for the CDR3: TGTGCCAGCAGCTTTTTTTCCGCGGGGGGAGTGTACGAGCAGTACTTC. This gives the protein CASSFFSAGGVYEQYF.